This T cell receptor delta chain was recorded in a study of gamma-delta T cells after stem cell transplantation. TCRdb called clones from the RT-PCR reads again using CATT. The sample lists about 14,000 delta-chain clones, more than 7.5% occurring once. Germline assignment: CDR1 GEAIGNYY and CDR2 EKD. The CDR3 is 15 residues long. As regards this clone: The protein TCRdb gives is from a much larger clone and does not agree with this DNA's translation at residue 4, likely a read error; the protein shown here comes from the DNA.

Source material: gamma-delta T cells. The rearrangement links TRDV2 to TRDJ1; tentatively, D is TRDD3 (5 bases). The clonotype originates from a human donor. It is not recorded whose cells these are; they may come from a transplant donor. CDR3 in DNA: TGTGCCTGTGTCACCGTAGTGGGGACACGGAGTAAACTCATCTTT. Residues: CACVTVVGTRSKLIF.